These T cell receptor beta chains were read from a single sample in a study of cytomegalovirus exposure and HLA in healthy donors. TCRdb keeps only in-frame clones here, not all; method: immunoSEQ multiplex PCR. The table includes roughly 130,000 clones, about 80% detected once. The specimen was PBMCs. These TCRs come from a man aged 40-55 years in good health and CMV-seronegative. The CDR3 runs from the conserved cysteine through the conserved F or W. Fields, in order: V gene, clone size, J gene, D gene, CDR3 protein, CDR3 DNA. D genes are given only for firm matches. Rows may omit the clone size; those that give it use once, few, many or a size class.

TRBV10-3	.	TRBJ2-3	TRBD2	CAISDSGNADTQYF	TGTGCCATCAGCGACAGCGGGAACGCCGATACGCAGTATTTT
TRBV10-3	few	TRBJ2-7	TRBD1	CASADRGANEQYF	TGTGCCAGCGCGGACAGGGGGGCTAACGAGCAGTACTTC
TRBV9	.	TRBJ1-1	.	CASSVDWQGHTEAFF	TGTGCCAGCAGCGTAGATTGGCAGGGGCACACTGAAGCTTTCTTT
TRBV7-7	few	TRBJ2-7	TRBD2	CASSLGSGSGEQYF	TGTGCCAGCAGCTTAGGTAGCGGGAGTGGAGAGCAGTACTTC
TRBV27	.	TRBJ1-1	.	CASSQRQENTEAFF	TGTGCCAGCAGTCAAAGGCAGGAGAACACTGAAGCTTTCTTT
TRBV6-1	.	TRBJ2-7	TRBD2	CASSEGRTSRPYEQYF	TGTGCCAGCAGTGAAGGGAGGACTAGCCGACCCTACGAGCAGTACTTC
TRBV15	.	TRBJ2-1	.	CATTQHPRGLEDNEQFF	TGTGCCACCACCCAGCACCCCAGGGGCCTAGAGGACAATGAGCAGTTCTTC
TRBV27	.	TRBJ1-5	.	CASSGDNSNQPQHF	TGTGCCAGCAGTGGGGACAATAGCAATCAGCCCCAGCATTTT
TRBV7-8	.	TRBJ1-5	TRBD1	CASSLEGQGINQPQHF	TGTGCCAGCAGCTTGGAGGGACAGGGGATCAATCAGCCCCAGCATTTT
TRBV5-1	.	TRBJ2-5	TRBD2	CASSTDGTSGQETQYF	TGCGCCAGCAGCACGGATGGGACTAGCGGACAAGAGACCCAGTACTTC
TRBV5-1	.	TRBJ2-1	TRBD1	CASSLDVTGPNEQFF	TGCGCCAGCAGCTTGGACGTGACAGGGCCGAATGAGCAGTTCTTC
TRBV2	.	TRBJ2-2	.	CASREDSRDTPGGELFF	TGTGCCAGCAGGGAGGACTCCCGGGACACCCCGGGCGGGGAGCTGTTTTTT
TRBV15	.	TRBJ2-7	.	CATSREGGYEQYF	TGTGCCACCAGCAGAGAAGGGGGCTACGAGCAGTACTTC
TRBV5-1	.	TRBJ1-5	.	CASSVGGSQPQHF	TGCGCCAGCAGCGTAGGAGGATCACAGCCCCAGCATTTT
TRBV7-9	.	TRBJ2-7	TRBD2	CASSSTGGGWQYF	TGTGCCAGCAGCTCGACGGGGGGAGGGTGGCAGTACTTC
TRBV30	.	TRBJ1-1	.	CAWTRGGALNTEAFF	TGTGCCTGGACCCGAGGAGGGGCCTTGAACACTGAAGCTTTCTTT
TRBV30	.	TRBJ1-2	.	CAWSDSYGYTF	TGTGCCTGGAGTGATAGTTATGGCTACACCTTC
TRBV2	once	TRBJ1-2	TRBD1	CASSDGQGGNYGYTF	TGTGCCAGCAGCGATGGACAGGGAGGAAACTATGGCTACACCTTC
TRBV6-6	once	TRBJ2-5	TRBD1	CASSYIDRAETQYF	TGTGCCAGCAGTTACATCGACAGGGCAGAGACCCAGTACTTC
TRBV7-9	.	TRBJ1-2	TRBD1	CASSLGQGVDYGYTF	TGTGCCAGCAGCTTAGGGCAGGGGGTAGACTATGGCTACACCTTC
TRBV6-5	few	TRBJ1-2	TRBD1	CASSSGGGYTF	TGTGCCAGCAGTTCAGGGGGCGGCTACACCTTC
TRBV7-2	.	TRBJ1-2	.	CASSSQAREFRYGYTF	TGTGCCAGCAGCTCCCAGGCCCGGGAGTTCCGCTATGGCTACACCTTC
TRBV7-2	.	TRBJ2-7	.	CASSLGAQNYEQYF	TGTGCCAGCAGCTTAGGTGCCCAGAACTACGAGCAGTACTTC
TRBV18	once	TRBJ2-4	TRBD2	CASSPPSSGRAQYF	TGTGCCAGCTCACCACCGTCTAGCGGTAGAGCTCAGTACTTC
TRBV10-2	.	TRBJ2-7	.	CASSELPGRDYEQYF	TGCGCCAGCAGTGAACTTCCCGGGAGAGACTACGAGCAGTACTTC
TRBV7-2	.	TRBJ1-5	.	CASSRQANQPQHF	TGTGCCAGCAGCAGACAGGCCAATCAGCCCCAGCATTTT
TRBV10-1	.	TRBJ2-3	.	CASSEKRFTDTQYF	TGCGCCAGCAGTGAGAAGCGGTTCACAGATACGCAGTATTTT
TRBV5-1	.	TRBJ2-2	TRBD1	CASYDRGLTGELFF	TGCGCCAGCTACGACAGGGGCCTCACCGGGGAGCTGTTTTTT
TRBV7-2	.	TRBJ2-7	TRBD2	CASSLREGQGSEQYF	TGTGCCAGCAGCTTAAGGGAGGGCCAAGGTAGCGAGCAGTACTTC